The rows below give T cell receptor beta chains drawn from one sample of a study of shared clonotypes between healthy human individuals. Profiling relied on immunoSEQ multiplex PCR, and the TCRdb table lists in-frame clones only, not all of them. The sample contains about half a million clones, approximately 84% of which appear only once. Source material: PBMCs. These TCRs come from a woman in her forties in good health. Some clones in this sample may be carry-over from other donors' samples. The CDR3 runs from the conserved cysteine through the conserved F or W.

cdr3_aa: CASSLDVGGLAPDTQYF
j_call: TRBJ2-3
v_call: TRBV11-2

cdr3_aa: CASSPGLGLYEQYF
j_call: TRBJ2-7
v_call: TRBV11-2

cdr3_aa: CASSVTPGRGIRNYGYTF
j_call: TRBJ1-2
v_call: TRBV9

cdr3_aa: CASSSRPTEGEKLFF
j_call: TRBJ1-4
v_call: TRBV7-6

cdr3_aa: CASIPRTGETGELFF
j_call: TRBJ2-2
v_call: TRBV2

cdr3_aa: CASSMGGKGAGTEAFF
j_call: TRBJ1-1
v_call: TRBV7-9

cdr3_aa: CASSISAVNSNQPQHF
j_call: TRBJ1-5
v_call: TRBV19

cdr3_aa: CAVMRGREGADTQYF
j_call: TRBJ2-3
v_call: TRBV30

cdr3_aa: CASSPPGGRADNEQFF
j_call: TRBJ2-1
v_call: TRBV18

cdr3_aa: CASSLIGTGVYEQYF
j_call: TRBJ2-7
v_call: TRBV7-9

cdr3_aa: CASSRRDAQNEQFF
j_call: TRBJ2-1
v_call: TRBV5-1

cdr3_aa: CAISDGPEVDTQYF
j_call: TRBJ2-3
v_call: TRBV10-3

cdr3_aa: CASSLSGRRETQYF
j_call: TRBJ2-5
v_call: TRBV11-1

cdr3_aa: CASSLGGDYEQYF
j_call: TRBJ2-7
v_call: TRBV28

cdr3_aa: CASRGLSGANVLTF
j_call: TRBJ2-6
v_call: TRBV6-5

cdr3_aa: CASRPRGSSYEQYF
j_call: TRBJ2-7
v_call: TRBV6-5

cdr3_aa: CASSQDQGTIHYNEQFF
j_call: TRBJ2-1
v_call: TRBV4-2